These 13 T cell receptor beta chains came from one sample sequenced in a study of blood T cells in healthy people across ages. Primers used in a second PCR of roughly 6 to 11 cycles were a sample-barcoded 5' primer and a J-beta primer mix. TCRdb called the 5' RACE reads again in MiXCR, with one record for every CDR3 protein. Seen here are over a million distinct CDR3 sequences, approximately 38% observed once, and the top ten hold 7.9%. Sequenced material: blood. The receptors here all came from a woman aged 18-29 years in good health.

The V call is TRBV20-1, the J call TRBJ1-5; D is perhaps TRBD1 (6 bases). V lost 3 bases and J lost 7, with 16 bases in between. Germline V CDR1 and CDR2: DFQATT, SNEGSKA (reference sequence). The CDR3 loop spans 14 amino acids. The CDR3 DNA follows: TGCAGTGCTAGCGACAGGTCTGTGGCCCAGCCCCAGCATTTT. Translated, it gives CSASDRSVAQPQHF.

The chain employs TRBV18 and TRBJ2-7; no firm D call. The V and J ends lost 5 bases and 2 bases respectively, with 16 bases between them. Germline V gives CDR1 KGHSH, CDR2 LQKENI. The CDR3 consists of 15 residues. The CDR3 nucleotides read TGTGCCAGCTCAACAAACCGGCGGTCCACCTACGAGCAGTACTTC. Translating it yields CASSTNRRSTYEQYF.

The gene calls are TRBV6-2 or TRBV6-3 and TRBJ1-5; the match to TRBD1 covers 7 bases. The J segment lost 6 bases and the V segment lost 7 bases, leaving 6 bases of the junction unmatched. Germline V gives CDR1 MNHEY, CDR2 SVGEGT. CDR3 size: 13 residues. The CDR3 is CASNDRVSQPQHF. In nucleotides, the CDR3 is TGTGCCAGCAACGACAGGGTTAGTCAGCCCCAGCATTTT.

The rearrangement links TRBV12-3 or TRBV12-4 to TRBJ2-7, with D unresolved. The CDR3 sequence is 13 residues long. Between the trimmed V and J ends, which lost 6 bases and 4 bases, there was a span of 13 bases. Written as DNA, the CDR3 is TGTGCCAGCAGGGACCCACTTGCGTACGAGCAGTACTTC. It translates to CASRDPLAYEQYF.

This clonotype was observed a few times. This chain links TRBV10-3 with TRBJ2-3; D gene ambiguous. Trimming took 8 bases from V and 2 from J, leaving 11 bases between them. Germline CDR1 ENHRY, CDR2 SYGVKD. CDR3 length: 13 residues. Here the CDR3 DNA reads TGTGCCATCTTAGGGTCCCCCACAGATACGCAGTATTTT. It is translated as CAILGSPTDTQYF.

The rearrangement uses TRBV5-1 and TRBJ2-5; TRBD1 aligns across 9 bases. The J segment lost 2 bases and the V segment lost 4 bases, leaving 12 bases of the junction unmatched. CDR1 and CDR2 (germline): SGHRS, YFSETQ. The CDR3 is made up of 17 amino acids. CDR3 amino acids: CASSIPTGTGTQETQYF. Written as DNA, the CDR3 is TGCGCCAGCAGCATACCAACCGGGACAGGGACTCAAGAGACCCAGTACTTC.

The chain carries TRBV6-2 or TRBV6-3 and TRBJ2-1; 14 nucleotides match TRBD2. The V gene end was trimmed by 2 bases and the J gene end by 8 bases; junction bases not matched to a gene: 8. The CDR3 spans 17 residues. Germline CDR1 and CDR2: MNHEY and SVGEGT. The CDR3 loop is CASSYRTSGGKFDEQFF. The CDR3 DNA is TGTGCCAGCAGTTACCGGACTAGCGGGGGGAAGTTCGATGAGCAGTTCTTC.

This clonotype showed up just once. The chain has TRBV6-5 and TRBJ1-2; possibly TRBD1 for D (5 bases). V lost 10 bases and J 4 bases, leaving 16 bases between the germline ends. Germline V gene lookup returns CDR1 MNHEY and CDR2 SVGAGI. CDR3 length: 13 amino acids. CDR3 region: CATGDRDSYGYTF. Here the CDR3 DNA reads TGTGCCACCGGGGACCGGGACTCCTATGGCTACACCTTC.

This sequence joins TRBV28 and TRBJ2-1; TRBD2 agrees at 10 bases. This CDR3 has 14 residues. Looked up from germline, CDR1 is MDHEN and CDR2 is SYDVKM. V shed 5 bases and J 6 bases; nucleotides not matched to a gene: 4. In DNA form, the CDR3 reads TGTGCCAGCAGTACCCAGCGGGAGGGCAATGAGCAGTTCTTC. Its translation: CASSTQREGNEQFF.

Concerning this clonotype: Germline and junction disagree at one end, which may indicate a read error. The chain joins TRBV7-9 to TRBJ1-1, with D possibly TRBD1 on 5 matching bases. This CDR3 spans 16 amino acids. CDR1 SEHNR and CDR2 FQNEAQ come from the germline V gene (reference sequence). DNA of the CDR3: TGTGCCAGCAGCCTAGGGGTGAATGCCATAGACACTGAACCTTTCTTT. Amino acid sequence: CASSLGVNAIDTEPFF.

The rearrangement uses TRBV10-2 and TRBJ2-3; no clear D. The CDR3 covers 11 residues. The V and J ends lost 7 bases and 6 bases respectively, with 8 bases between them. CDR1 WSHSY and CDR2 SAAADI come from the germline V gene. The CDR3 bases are TGCGCCAGCACCAGATCGGATACGCAGTATTTT. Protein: CASTRSDTQYF.

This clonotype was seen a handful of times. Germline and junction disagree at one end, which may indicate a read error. The CDR3 DNA sequence: TGTGCCAGAAGCTTCGGTGGGAGGACCTCCTCCTACGAGCAGTACTTC. It encodes CARSFGGRTSSYEQYF. The V call is TRBV5-6, the J call TRBJ2-7; TRBD2 might be the D (6 bases). The CDR3 runs to 16 residues. Germline V gene data show CDR1 as SGHDT and CDR2 as YYEEEE.

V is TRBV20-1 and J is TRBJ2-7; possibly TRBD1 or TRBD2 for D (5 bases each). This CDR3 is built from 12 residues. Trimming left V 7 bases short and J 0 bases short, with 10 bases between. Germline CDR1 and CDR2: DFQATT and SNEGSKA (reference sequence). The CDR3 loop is CSGRGNSYEQYF. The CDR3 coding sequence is TGCAGTGGACGGGGCAACTCCTACGAGCAGTACTTC.